The present entry profiles one TCR beta chain with its context. What it binds is unknown. This sample was included in a study of cytomegalovirus exposure and HLA in healthy donors. Whole-study context: Of around 400 genotyped donors, more than 75% grouped in the Caucasian-associated ancestry cluster.

Study conclusions and caveats: An analysis done earlier found most TCR beta V segments productive about 90% or about 30% of the time.

Germline-derived CDR1 and CDR2 are MDHEN and SYDVKM. This CDR3 is 18 amino acids long. The V and J ends lost 1 base and 0 bases respectively, with 16 bases between them. The PCR made use of 60 Vbeta and 13 Jbeta primers. The data were produced by immunoSEQ multiplex PCR, yet TCRdb's version contains in-frame clones alone and is incomplete. The sample carries some 190,000 clones, 70% to 85% recorded once. The chain couples TRBV28 to TRBJ1-5; possibly TRBD1 for D (5 bases). The clonotype was recovered from a man between 18 and 29 years old in good health and CMV-seronegative. Sequencing was done on a sample of PBMCs. CDR3 residues: CASSLLQADFYSNQPQHF. CDR3 bases: TGTGCCAGCAGTTTATTACAGGCAGACTTTTATAGCAATCAGCCCCAGCATTTT.